This TCR beta chain appears in the sequencing data of a study of cytotoxic CD8 clonotypes in ibrutinib-treated CLL. Study background: For this cohort, patients were ten to twelve relapsed/refractory and some 15 treatment-naive, while under 18 were IGHV unmutated. Average yields of about 260,000 productive templates and tens of thousands of productive rearrangements characterized the samples.

Deletions cut 1 base from V and 3 bases from J, with 9 bases between. The CDR3 is 14 residues long. The germline gives CDR1 SGHVS, CDR2 FQNEAQ. Only in-frame clones appear in the TCRdb table, and some are missing; sequencing was by immunoSEQ multiplex PCR. Among around 92,000 clones, more than 70% were seen once, and the ten largest hold roughly 25%. As concerns this clone: The antigen remains unidentified.

Study-level points and caveats: Before falling back toward baseline at progression, clonality had risen at the time of ibrutinib response. Clonality was higher at baseline than in age-matched healthy donors and tracked circulating CD8+ T-cell counts.

Sequencing used PBMCs, obtained after 24 months of ibrutinib treatment. This receptor was obtained from a human donor with chronic lymphocytic leukemia. The chain employs TRBV7-8 and TRBJ1-1; perhaps TRBD1 as D (5 bases). Written as DNA, the CDR3 is TGTGCCAGCAGCTTAGGAAGAGGGGACACTGAAGCTTTCTTT. Protein sequence: CASSLGRGDTEAFF. The entire variable domain, with the rest obtained from reference TRBV7-8 and TRBJ1-1, is as follows: GAGVSQSPRYKVAKRGQDVALRCDPISGHVSLFWYQQALGQGPEFLTYFQNEAQLDKSGLPSDRFFAERPEGSVSTLKIQRTQQEDSAVYLCASSLGRGDTEAFFGQGTRLTVV.